The entry that follows covers one TCR beta chain sequence. Per the study methods: The assay estimated nucleated cells by amplifying reference gene primers. The data were produced by immunoSEQ multiplex PCR, yet TCRdb's version contains in-frame clones alone and is incomplete. The DNA gave D and trimming, while V, J and clone size come from that table. The table has fewer than 200,000 clones, 82% seen once. The source of the sample is a study of blood T cell repertoires in COVID-19. Overall study: Acute and convalescent COVID-19 samples came from the United States, Italy and Spain. The analysed material was cDNA or gDNA that came from T cells, B-cell-depleted T cells, or PBMCs.

This CDR3 contains 15 residues. Germline CDR1 MNHNY, CDR2 SVGAGI (reference sequence). After removal of 4 bases from V and 0 bases from J, the junction contained 5 bases not matched to a gene. The V call is TRBV6-6, the J call TRBJ1-2, with 7 bases fitting TRBD1. The origin of this receptor is a woman aged 70-85 years with acute or convalescent COVID-19. The sequencing sample was made of peripheral blood. The CDR3: CASSSQDRPNYGYTF. As DNA, the CDR3 is TGTGCCAGCAGTTCCCAGGACAGGCCTAACTATGGCTACACCTTC.